This is a list of T cell receptor beta chains from one sample in a study of blood T cell repertoires in COVID-19. Here immunoSEQ multiplex PCR was the method, and the copy in TCRdb shows in-frame clones only, minus some. The table includes 95,000 to 150,000 clones, more than 70% detected once. Sequences were obtained from peripheral blood. The receptors were gathered from a human donor in a cohort sampled during active COVID-19. Both conserved end residues are part of each CDR3. D genes are given only for firm matches. Not all rows give a size; the values are once, few, many and, for expanded clones, a class.

clone_size | cdr3_length | j_call | v_call | d_call | cdr3_nt | cdr3_aa
- | 13 | TRBJ2-7 | TRBV5-1 | - | TGCGCCAGCAGCTTGGCCTCCCGGACAGAGCAGTACTTC | CASSLASRTEQYF
few | 13 | TRBJ2-7 | TRBV10-1 | - | TGCGCCAGCAGTGCCGCGGGCTCGTACGAGCAGTACTTC | CASSAAGSYEQYF
- | 13 | TRBJ1-1 | TRBV3-1/TRBV3-2 | - | TGTGCCAGCAGCCAAGATCTCGCGGATGAAGCTTTCTTT | CASSQDLADEAFF
- | 13 | TRBJ2-1 | TRBV3-1/TRBV3-2 | - | TGTGCCAGCAGCCTGGGGTCGGGGGATGAGCAGTTCTTC | CASSLGSGDEQFF
few | 16 | TRBJ1-1 | TRBV30 | - | TGTGCCTGGAGCCCACCCCCGACAGGCCTAAGGACTGAAGCTTTCTTT | CAWSPPPTGLRTEAFF
- | 13 | TRBJ1-5 | TRBV30 | TRBD1 | TGTGCCTGGAGACAGGGGGCGAATCAGCCCCAGCATTTT | CAWRQGANQPQHF
- | 13 | TRBJ1-2 | TRBV7-2 | - | TGTGCCAGCAGCCCCGACAGGAACTATGGCTACACCTTC | CASSPDRNYGYTF
- | 16 | TRBJ2-1 | TRBV9 | TRBD2 | TGTGCCAGCAGCGACCCTACTAGCGGAGCCTACAATGAGCAGTTCTTC | CASSDPTSGAYNEQFF
- | 14 | TRBJ2-7 | TRBV20-1 | TRBD2 | TGCAGTGCTAGTAGCGGGAGAGCCTCTAACGAGCAGTACTTC | CSASSGRASNEQYF
- | 13 | TRBJ2-5 | TRBV3-1/TRBV3-2 | - | TGTGCCAGCAGCCAGGAGGCGGGGGAGACCCAGTACTTC | CASSQEAGETQYF
- | 16 | TRBJ2-7 | TRBV28 | TRBD2 | TGTGCCAGCAGTTTAACCGGACTAGCGGGAATCCACGAGCAGTACTTC | CASSLTGLAGIHEQYF
- | 17 | TRBJ1-3 | TRBV5-1 | - | TGCGCCAGCAGCTTGGTTGACTCCTCTTCCTCTGGAAACACCATATATTTT | CASSLVDSSSSGNTIYF
- | 15 | TRBJ2-7 | TRBV4-1 | TRBD1 | TGCGCCAGCAGCCAAGTTGGGACAGGGGACTACGAGCAGTACTTC | CASSQVGTGDYEQYF
- | 14 | TRBJ1-5 | TRBV30 | TRBD1 | TGTGCCTGGAGTGAAGGACAGGGGAATCAGCCCCAGCATTTT | CAWSEGQGNQPQHF
- | 15 | TRBJ2-7 | TRBV28 | TRBD1 | TGTGCCAGCAGTTTAGTAATGACAGGGACCTACGAGCAGTACTTC | CASSLVMTGTYEQYF
- | 15 | TRBJ2-7 | TRBV9 | TRBD1 | TGTGCCAGCAGCGAGGGGACAGGGAGGACCTACGAGCAGTACTTC | CASSEGTGRTYEQYF
- | 14 | TRBJ2-7 | TRBV7-9 | TRBD1 | TGTGCCAGCAGTTTCACAGGGGGCTTCGACGAGCAGTACTTC | CASSFTGGFDEQYF
- | 14 | TRBJ1-6 | TRBV6-5 | - | TGTGCCAGCAGTACACGACGGGATAATTCACCCCTCCACTTT | CASSTRRDNSPLHF
- | 17 | TRBJ2-7 | TRBV7-9 | TRBD1 | TGTGCCAGCAGCTTCCCGGGGACAGGGATAGAATCCTACGAGCAGTACTTC | CASSFPGTGIESYEQYF
- | 14 | TRBJ2-7 | TRBV28 | - | TGTGCCAGCACAGGGTGGGATGTAACCTACGAGCAGTACTTC | CASTGWDVTYEQYF
- | 16 | TRBJ2-7 | TRBV28 | TRBD2 | TGTGCCAGCAGTTTCGGGACTAGCGGGAGTTCCTACGAGCAGTACTTC | CASSFGTSGSSYEQYF
few | 13 | TRBJ2-1 | TRBV6-4 | TRBD2 | TGTGCCAGCAGTGAACTAGCGGGAACTGAGCAGTTCTTC | CASSELAGTEQFF